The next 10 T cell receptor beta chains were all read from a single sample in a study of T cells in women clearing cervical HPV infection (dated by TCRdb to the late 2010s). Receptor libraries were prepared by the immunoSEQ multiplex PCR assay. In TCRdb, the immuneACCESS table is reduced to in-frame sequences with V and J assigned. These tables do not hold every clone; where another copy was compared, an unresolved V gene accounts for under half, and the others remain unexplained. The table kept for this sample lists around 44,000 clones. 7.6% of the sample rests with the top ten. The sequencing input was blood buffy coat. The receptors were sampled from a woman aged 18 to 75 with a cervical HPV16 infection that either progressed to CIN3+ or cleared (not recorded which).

CDR3 sequence: CSARVGASNQPQHF. Partial CDR3 DNA: TGCAGTGCTAGAGTGGGGGCTAGCAATCAGCCC. This sequence joins TRBV20-1 and TRBJ1-5; D is possibly TRBD1 (6 bases). The missing CDR3 end, 3 residues past where the read stops, is filled in from the germline J gene. The germline V gene encodes CDR1 DFQATT and CDR2 SNEGSKA (reference sequence). The CDR3 is 14 residues long. V lost 1 base, J lost 0 bases, and 7 bases lay in between.

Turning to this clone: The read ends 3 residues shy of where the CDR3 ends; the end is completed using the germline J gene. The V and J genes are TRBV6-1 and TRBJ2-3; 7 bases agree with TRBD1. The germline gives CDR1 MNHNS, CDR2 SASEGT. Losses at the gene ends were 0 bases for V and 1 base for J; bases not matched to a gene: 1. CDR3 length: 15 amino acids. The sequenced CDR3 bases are TGTGCCAGCAGTGAAGCTACAGGGGGCACAGATACG. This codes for CASSEATGGTDT. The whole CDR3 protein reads CASSEATGGTDTQYF.

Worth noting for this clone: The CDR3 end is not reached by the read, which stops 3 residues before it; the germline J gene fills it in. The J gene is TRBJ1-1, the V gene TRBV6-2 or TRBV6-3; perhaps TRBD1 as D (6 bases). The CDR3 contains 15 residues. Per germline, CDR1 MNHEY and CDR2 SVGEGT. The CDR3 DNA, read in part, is TGTGCCAGCAGCGATCCCGGGACACTACCGGGGGAA. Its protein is CASSDPGTLPGE. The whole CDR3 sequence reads CASSDPGTLPGEAFF.

Partial CDR3 DNA: TGTGCCAGCAGCTTTAGCGGGAGGTCCCCCTACGAG. This gives the protein CASSFSGRSPYE. The complete CDR3 protein is CASSFSGRSPYEQYF. V is TRBV5-7 and J is TRBJ2-7; 10 bases line up with TRBD2. The read halts 3 residues ahead of the CDR3 end, with the missing end drawn from the germline J gene. TRBV5-7 is known as an ORF, though its function is uncertain. The J segment lost 2 bases and the V segment lost 2 bases, leaving 4 bases of the junction unmatched. The CDR3 runs 15 residues.

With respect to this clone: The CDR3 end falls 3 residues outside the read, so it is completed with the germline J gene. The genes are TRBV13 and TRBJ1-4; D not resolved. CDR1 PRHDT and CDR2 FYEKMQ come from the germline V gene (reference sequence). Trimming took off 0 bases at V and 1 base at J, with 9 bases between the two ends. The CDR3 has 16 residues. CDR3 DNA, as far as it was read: TGTGCCAGCAGCTTAGGAGGGTTTGAAACTAATGAAAAA. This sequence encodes CASSLGGFETNEK. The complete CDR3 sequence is CASSLGGFETNEKLFF.

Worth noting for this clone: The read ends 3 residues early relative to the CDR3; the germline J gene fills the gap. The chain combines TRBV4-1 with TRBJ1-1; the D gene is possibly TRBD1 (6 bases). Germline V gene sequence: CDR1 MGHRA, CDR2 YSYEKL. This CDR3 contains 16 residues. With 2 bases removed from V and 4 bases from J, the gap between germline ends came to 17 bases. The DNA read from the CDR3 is TGCGCCAGCAGCCAACGGGTAACACAGGGAAGCACTGAA. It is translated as CASSQRVTQGSTE. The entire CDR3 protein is CASSQRVTQGSTEAFF.

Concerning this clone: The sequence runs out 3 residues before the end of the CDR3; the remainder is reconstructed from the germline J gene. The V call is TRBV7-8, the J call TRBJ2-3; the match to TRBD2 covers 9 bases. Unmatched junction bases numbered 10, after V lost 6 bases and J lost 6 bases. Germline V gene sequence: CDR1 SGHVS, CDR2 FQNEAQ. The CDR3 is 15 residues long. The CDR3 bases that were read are TGTGCCAGCAGTCCCCCGGGACTAGCTACTGATACG. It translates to CASSPPGLATDT. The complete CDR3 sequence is CASSPPGLATDTQYF.

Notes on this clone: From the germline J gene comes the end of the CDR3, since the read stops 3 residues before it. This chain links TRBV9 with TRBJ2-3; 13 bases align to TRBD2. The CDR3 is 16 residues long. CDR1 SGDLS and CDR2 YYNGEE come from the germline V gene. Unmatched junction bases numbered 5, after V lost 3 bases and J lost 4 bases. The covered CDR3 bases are TGTGCCAGCAGCGCAACTAGCGGGGGGGCCCCAGATACG. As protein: CASSATSGGAPDT. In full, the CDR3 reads CASSATSGGAPDTQYF.

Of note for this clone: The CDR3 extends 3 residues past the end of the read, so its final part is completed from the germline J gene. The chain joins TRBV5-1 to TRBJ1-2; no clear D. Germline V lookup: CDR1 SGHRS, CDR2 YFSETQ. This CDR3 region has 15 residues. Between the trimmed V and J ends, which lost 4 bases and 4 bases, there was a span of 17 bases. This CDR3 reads CASSTLPQVGYGYTF. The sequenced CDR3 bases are TGCGCCAGCAGCACGTTACCCCAGGTGGGCTATGGC.

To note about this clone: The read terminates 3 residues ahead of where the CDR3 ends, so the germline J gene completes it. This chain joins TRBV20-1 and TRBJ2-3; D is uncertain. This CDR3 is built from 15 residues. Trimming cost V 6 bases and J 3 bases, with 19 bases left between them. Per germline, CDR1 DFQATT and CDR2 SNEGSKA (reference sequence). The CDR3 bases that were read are TGCAGTGCAAACGACCCCTATAGGGCTACAGATACG. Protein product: CSANDPYRATDT. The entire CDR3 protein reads CSANDPYRATDTQYF.